Here is one T cell receptor beta chain with its context. The count of this clone is one. The target of this receptor is not known. Per-nucleotide qualities are absent, and no much larger clonotype sits a single base away. The time point label of this sample denotes: progressive disease on ibrutinib. For TCR beta library preparation, approximately 2 micrograms of genomic DNA were isolated from cryopreserved PBMCs. Longitudinal blood samples from CLL patients on ibrutinib monotherapy underwent high-throughput TCR beta sequencing. Patients were enrolled in a phase 2 open-label single-center ibrutinib monotherapy trial. A MiSeq instrument was used for deep resolution sequencing, which targeted depths ranging from 1 in 1 million up to 1 in 200,000 T cells, with coverage averaging 10x for each clonotype. The immunoSEQ hsTCRB Kit was used to generate TCR beta libraries. Turning to the authors' computational methods: ImmunoSEQ Data Assistant and ImmunoSEQ Analyzer were used for data analysis, and V, D and J genes were assigned according to IMGT definitions. Clonality, which ranges from 0 to 1, was calculated as one minus the normalized Shannon entropy of productive rearrangement frequencies. Only overrepresented clonotypes making up at least 0.05% of the repertoire of each patient were included in the public clonotype analysis. Repertoires from 10 to 15 age-matched healthy donors in immuneACCESS were used as clonality controls. The clones in this table, taken by TCRdb from immuneACCESS, are in-frame only. Not every clone is retained; where verified, under half of the shortfall comes from an unresolved V gene, and the cause of the rest is unknown. V and J calls plus clone size are reproduced from that table; the DNA served to infer D and trimming. The sample includes tens of thousands of clones, with 68% observed a single time. Roughly 7% of the sample belongs to the ten largest clones.

The data were obtained in a study of cytotoxic CD8 clonotypes in ibrutinib-treated CLL listed by TCRdb under 2021. A note on the overall study: The cohort was composed of approximately 11 relapsed/refractory and fewer than 16 treatment-naive patients; IGHV unmutated status was identified in some 17 patients. Samples at response were collected after a median of about 11 months of treatment, with a range of roughly 6 to 40 months. Longitudinal samples were obtainable from 26 of the 86 participants in the trial. Cryopreserved peripheral blood mononuclear cells were collected at three points: before therapy, at response, and at either sustained remission or disease progression. Partial responses were observed in about 24 patients and complete responses in 2; after a median follow-up of 68 months, remission was maintained in roughly 14 patients and progression was observed in approximately 12. An average of about 260,000 productive templates and some 100,000 productive rearrangements was obtained per sample. Every remission and progressive disease sample was obtained while ibrutinib was still being received by the patients.

Study-wide findings and limitations: At ibrutinib response clonality went up, during sustained remission it held steady, and at progression it dropped back toward baseline. Sampling times were not matched between patients in sustained remission and patients whose disease was progressing, and lymph node repertoires were not examined. At baseline, clonality was higher than in age-matched healthy donors and showed a strong correlation with circulating CD8+ T-cell counts. Public clonotypes were found to be uncommon and were observed to contract or remain stable during treatment; the increase in clonality was shown to reflect expansion of private clonotypes at ibrutinib response.

From the germline V gene, CDR1 is SGHNT and CDR2 is YENEEA. Trimming takes 1 base from V and 0 bases from J, and the germline ends sit 10 bases apart. The cysteine opens and the phenylalanine closes a CDR3 of 16 amino acids. Just CDR3 DNA is preserved here, 48 bases in frame from base 1. The sequence joins TRBV11-3 to TRBJ2-1, with a weak D call of TRBD2 (6 bases match). This receptor was identified in a human donor with chronic lymphocytic leukemia. The starting material was PBMCs, obtained at disease progression, from a patient treated with ibrutinib. CDR3 sequence: CASSLAGGSSYNEQFF. The DNA sequence is TGTGCCAGCAGCTTAGCAGGAGGGAGCTCCTACAATGAGCAGTTCTTC.